Listed below are T cell receptor beta chains from one sample, sequenced in a study of blood T cell repertoires in COVID-19. Some clones are missing from TCRdb's copy, which holds only in-frame ones; the method was immunoSEQ multiplex PCR. Here the sample spans under 45,000 clones, roughly 90% being singletons. The sample taken for sequencing was peripheral blood. The receptors stem from a woman older than 75 in a cohort sampled during active or convalescent COVID-19. The CDR3 runs from the conserved cysteine through the conserved F or W. The order of the fields is CDR3 protein, CDR3 DNA, clone size, V gene, D gene, J gene. A D gene is named only where the DNA matches it firmly. The size field is filled for only some rows; it gives once, few, many or a size class.

CDR3 protein: CASSQDGRGRGYGYTF
CDR3 DNA: TGCGCCAGCAGCCAAGATGGCAGGGGGCGCGGCTATGGCTACACCTTC
clone size: .
V gene: TRBV4-1
D gene: TRBD1
J gene: TRBJ1-2

CDR3 protein: CASMEYGEKLFF
CDR3 DNA: TGTGCCAGCATGGAGTACGGTGAAAAACTGTTTTTT
clone size: .
V gene: TRBV2
D gene: .
J gene: TRBJ1-4

CDR3 protein: CATSRNRGPYYGYTF
CDR3 DNA: TGTGCCACCAGCAGAAACAGGGGGCCCTACTATGGCTACACCTTC
clone size: .
V gene: TRBV15
D gene: TRBD1
J gene: TRBJ1-2

CDR3 protein: CASSQTSGAYNEQFF
CDR3 DNA: TGTGCCAGCAGCCAAACTAGCGGGGCGTACAATGAGCAGTTCTTC
clone size: .
V gene: TRBV11-2
D gene: TRBD2
J gene: TRBJ2-1

CDR3 protein: CASSLLGQGAYNEQFF
CDR3 DNA: TGTGCCAGCAGTTTGTTGGGGCAGGGGGCCTACAATGAGCAGTTCTTC
clone size: few
V gene: TRBV6-2/TRBV6-3
D gene: TRBD1
J gene: TRBJ2-1

CDR3 protein: CASSPVFPGELFF
CDR3 DNA: TGTGCCAGCAGCCCCGTTTTTCCCGGGGAGCTGTTTTTT
clone size: .
V gene: TRBV11-3
D gene: .
J gene: TRBJ2-2

CDR3 protein: CASSPSGTPTDTQYF
CDR3 DNA: TGCGCCAGCAGCCCTAGCGGGACTCCCACAGATACGCAGTATTTT
clone size: .
V gene: TRBV5-1
D gene: TRBD2
J gene: TRBJ2-3

CDR3 protein: CASKGAGYTDTQYF
CDR3 DNA: TGTGCCAGCAAGGGTGCGGGGTACACAGATACGCAGTATTTT
clone size: .
V gene: TRBV5-4
D gene: .
J gene: TRBJ2-3

CDR3 protein: CASSFRRTGTYEQYF
CDR3 DNA: TGTGCCAGCAGCTTCCGTCGGACAGGGACCTACGAGCAGTACTTC
clone size: .
V gene: TRBV11-3
D gene: TRBD1
J gene: TRBJ2-7

CDR3 protein: CAISEGGARTEAFF
CDR3 DNA: TGTGCCATCAGTGAGGGCGGGGCGCGGACTGAAGCTTTCTTT
clone size: .
V gene: TRBV10-3
D gene: .
J gene: TRBJ1-1

CDR3 protein: CASSRDGTIYNEQFF
CDR3 DNA: TGTGCCAGCAGCCGGGACGGGACTATATACAATGAGCAGTTCTTC
clone size: .
V gene: TRBV7-8
D gene: TRBD2
J gene: TRBJ2-1